This T cell receptor beta chain appears in the sequencing data of a study of beta chain features in type 1 diabetes. Isolated RNA was reverse transcribed in full, so expressed TCRB transcripts were sequenced. Here immunoSEQ multiplex PCR was the method, and the copy in TCRdb shows in-frame clones only, minus some. The sample shows 500,000 to 700,000 clones, roughly a sixth of them seen only once. Germline trimming cut 1 base from V and 4 bases from J; bases unmatched to any gene: 9. Germline assignment: CDR1 SEHNR and CDR2 FQNEAQ (reference sequence). The CDR3 loop spans 16 amino acids. The genes are TRBV7-9 and TRBJ1-2, with TRBD1 identical over 7 bases. The TCR was taken from a man aged 18-30 years in good health. Sample: naive CD4+ T cells from blood. The CDR3 bases are TGTGCCAGCAGCTTAGGTTTCGCAGGGGGTTCCTATGGCTACACCTTC. Translation gives CASSLGFAGGSYGYTF.